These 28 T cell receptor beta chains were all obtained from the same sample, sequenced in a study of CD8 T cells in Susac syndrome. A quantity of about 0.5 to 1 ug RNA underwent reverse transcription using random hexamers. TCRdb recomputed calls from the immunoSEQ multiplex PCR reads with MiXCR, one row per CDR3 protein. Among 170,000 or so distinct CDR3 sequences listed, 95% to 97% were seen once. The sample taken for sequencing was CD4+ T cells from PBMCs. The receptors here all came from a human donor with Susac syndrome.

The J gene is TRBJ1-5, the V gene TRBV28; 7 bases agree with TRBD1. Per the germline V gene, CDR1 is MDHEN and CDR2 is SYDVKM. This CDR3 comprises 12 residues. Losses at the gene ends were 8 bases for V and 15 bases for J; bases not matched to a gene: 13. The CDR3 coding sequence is TGTGCCAGCGGGTACAGGGGATTTGTAGGGCATTTT. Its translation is CASGYRGFVGHF.

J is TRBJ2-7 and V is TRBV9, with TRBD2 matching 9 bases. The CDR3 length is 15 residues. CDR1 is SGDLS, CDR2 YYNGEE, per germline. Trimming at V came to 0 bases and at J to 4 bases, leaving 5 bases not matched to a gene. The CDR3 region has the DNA TGTGCCAGCAGCGTAGCGCCTAGCGGGATATACGAGCAGTACTTC. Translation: CASSVAPSGIYEQYF.

The CDR3 DNA reads TGTGCCAGCAAAGACAGGGGGCGTATCAATGAGCAGTTCTTC. Protein: CASKDRGRINEQFF. The chain has TRBV7-2 and TRBJ2-1, with TRBD1 identical over 10 bases. The CDR3 contains 14 residues. V was pared by 7 bases and J by 6 bases, with 6 bases of the junction left unmatched. Looked up from germline, CDR1 is SGHTA and CDR2 is FQGNSA. Full variable domain (rest looked up from reference TRBV7-2 and TRBJ2-1): GAGVSQSPSNKVTEKGKDVELRCDPISGHTALYWYRQSLGQGLEFLIYFQGNSAPDKSGLPSDRFSAERTGGSVSTLTIQRTQQEDSAVYLCASKDRGRINEQFFGPGTRLTVL.

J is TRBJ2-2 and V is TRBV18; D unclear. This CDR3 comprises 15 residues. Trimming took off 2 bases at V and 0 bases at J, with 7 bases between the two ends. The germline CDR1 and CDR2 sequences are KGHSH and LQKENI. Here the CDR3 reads CASSPFSANTGELFF. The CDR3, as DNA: TGTGCCAGCTCACCATTCTCCGCGAACACCGGGGAGCTGTTTTTT.

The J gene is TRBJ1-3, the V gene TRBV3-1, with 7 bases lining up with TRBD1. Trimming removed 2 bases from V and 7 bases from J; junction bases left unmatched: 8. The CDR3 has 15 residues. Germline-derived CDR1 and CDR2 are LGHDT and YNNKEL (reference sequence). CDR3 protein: CASSQRGGQWNTIYF. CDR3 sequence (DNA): TGTGCCAGCAGCCAACGCGGGGGACAGTGGAACACCATATATTTT.

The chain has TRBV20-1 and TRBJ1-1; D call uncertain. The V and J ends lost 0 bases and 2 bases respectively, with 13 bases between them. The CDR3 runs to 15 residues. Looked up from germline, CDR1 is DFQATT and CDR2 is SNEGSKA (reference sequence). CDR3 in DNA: TGCAGTGCTAGAGATGGTAGTGGAAGTAACACTGAAGCTTTCTTT. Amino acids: CSARDGSGSNTEAFF.

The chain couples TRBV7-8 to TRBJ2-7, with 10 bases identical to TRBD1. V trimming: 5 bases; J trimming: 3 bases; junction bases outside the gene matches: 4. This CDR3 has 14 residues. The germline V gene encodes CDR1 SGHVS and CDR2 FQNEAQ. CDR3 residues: CASSRRDRGYEQYF. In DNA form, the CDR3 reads TGTGCCAGCAGCCGCCGGGACAGGGGCTACGAGCAGTACTTC.

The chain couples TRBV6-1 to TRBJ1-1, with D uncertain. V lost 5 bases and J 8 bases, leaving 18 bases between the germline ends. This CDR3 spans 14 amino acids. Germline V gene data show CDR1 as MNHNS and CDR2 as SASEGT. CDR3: CASSRTALDPEAFF. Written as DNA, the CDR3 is TGTGCCAGCAGTCGCACAGCCTTGGACCCCGAAGCTTTCTTT.

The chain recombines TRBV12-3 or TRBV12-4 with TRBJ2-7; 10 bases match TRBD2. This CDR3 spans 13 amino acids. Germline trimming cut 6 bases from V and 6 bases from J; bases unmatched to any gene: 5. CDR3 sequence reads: CASSLAGVSEQYF. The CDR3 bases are TGTGCCAGCAGCCTAGCGGGAGTCTCCGAGCAGTACTTC.

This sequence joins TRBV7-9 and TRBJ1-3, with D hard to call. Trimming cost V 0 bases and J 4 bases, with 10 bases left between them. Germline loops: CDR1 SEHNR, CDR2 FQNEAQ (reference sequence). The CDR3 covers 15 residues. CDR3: CASSLADPRGNTIYF. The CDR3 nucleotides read TGTGCCAGCAGCTTAGCGGACCCCCGGGGAAACACCATATATTTT.

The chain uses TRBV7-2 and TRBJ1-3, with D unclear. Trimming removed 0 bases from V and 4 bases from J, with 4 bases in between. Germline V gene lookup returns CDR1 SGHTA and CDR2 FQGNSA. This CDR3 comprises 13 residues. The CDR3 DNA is TGTGCCAGCAGCTTAGCGGAAGGAAACACCATATATTTT. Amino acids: CASSLAEGNTIYF.

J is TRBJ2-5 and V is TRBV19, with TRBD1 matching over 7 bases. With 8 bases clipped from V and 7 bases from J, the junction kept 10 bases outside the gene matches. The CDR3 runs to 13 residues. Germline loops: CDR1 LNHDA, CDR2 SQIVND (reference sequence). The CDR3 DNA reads TGTGCCAGTGAAGGGACAGCCATTTCGACCCAGTACTTC. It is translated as CASEGTAISTQYF. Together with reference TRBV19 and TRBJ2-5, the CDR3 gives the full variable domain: DGGITQSPKYLFRKEGQNVTLSCEQNLNHDAMYWYRQDPGQGLRLIYYSQIVNDFQKGDIAEGYSVSREKKESFPLTVTSAQKNPTAFYLCASEGTAISTQYFGPGTRLLVL.

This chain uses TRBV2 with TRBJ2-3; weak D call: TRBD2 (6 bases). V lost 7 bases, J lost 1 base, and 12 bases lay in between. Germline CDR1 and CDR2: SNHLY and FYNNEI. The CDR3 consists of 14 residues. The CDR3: CASKGGPGTDTQYF. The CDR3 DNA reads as TGTGCCAGCAAAGGAGGGCCGGGCACAGATACGCAGTATTTT.

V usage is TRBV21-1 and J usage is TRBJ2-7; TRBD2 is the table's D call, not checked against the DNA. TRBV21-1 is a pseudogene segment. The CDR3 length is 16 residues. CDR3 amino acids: CASSKRSPRWDYEQYF. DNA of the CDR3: TGTGCCAGCAGCAAAAGGAGTCCCCGCTGGGACTACGAGCAGTACTTC.

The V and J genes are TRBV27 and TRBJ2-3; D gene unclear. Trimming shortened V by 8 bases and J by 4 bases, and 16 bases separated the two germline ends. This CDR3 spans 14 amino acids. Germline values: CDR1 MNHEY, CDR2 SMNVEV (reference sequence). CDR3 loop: CASGWASAADTQYF. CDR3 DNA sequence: TGTGCCAGCGGGTGGGCGTCCGCCGCAGATACGCAGTATTTT.

CDR3 in amino acids: CASSLAPGYGYTF. CDR3 nucleotide sequence: TGCGCCAGCAGCTTGGCCCCAGGCTATGGCTACACCTTC. This sequence joins TRBV5-1 and TRBJ1-2; no clear D. Trimming cost V 0 bases and J 4 bases, with 7 bases left between them. This CDR3 comprises 13 residues. Looked up from germline, CDR1 is SGHRS and CDR2 is YFSETQ.

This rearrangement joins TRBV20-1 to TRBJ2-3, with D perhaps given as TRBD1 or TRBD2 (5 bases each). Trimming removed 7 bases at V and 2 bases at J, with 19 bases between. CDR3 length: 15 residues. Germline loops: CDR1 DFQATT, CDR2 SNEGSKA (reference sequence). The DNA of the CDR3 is TGCAGTGTTAATCCAACCGAGGGGCCCACAGATACGCAGTATTTT. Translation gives CSVNPTEGPTDTQYF.

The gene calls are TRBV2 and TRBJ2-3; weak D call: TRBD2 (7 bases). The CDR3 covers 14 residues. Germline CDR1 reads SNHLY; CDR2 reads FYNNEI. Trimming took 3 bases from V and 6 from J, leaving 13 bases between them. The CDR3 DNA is TGTGCCAGCAGTGACGGGGGGCTGTGGGATACGCAGTATTTT. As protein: CASSDGGLWDTQYF.

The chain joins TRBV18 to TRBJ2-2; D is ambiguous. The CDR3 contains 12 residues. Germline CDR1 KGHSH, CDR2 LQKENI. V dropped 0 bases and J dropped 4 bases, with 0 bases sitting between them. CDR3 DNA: TGTGCCAGCTCACCACCCACCGGGGAGCTGTTTTTT. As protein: CASSPPTGELFF.

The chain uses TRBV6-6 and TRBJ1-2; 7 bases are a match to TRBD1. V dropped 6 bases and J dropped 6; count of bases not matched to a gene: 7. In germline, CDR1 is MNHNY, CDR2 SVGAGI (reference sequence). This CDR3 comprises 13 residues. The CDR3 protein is CASSPDRANGYTF. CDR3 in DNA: TGTGCCAGCAGCCCTGACAGGGCGAATGGCTACACCTTC.

CDR3 sequence: CASSLEEETQYF. The CDR3 DNA is TGCGCCAGCAGCTTGGAAGAAGAGACCCAGTACTTC. The chain is built from TRBV5-1 and TRBJ2-5; no reliable D call. Germline assignment: CDR1 SGHRS and CDR2 YFSETQ. V was trimmed by 0 bases and J by 3 bases, leaving 3 bases between them. The CDR3 consists of 12 residues.

CDR3 in DNA: TGTGCCTGGAGTAGGTGGCGGGAGGGGAACGAGCAGTACTTC. Amino acid sequence: CAWSRWREGNEQYF. The V and J genes are TRBV30 and TRBJ2-7, with TRBD2 matching over 9 bases. CDR1 is GTSNPN and CDR2 is SVGIG in the germline V gene (reference sequence). The length of the CDR3 is 14 residues. After removal of 2 bases from V and 5 bases from J, the junction contained 7 bases not matched to a gene.

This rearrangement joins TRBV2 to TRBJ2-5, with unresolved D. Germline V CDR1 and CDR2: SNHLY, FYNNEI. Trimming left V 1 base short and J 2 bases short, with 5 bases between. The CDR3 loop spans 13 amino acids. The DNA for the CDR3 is TGTGCCAGCAGTGAAGGGCGGCAAGAGACCCAGTACTTC. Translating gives CASSEGRQETQYF.

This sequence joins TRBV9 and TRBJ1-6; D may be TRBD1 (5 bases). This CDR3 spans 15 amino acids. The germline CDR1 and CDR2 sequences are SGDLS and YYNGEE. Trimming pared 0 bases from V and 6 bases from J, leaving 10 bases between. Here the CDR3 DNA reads TGTGCCAGCAGCGTAGAGGGGACGATTAATTCACCCCTCCACTTT. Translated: CASSVEGTINSPLHF.

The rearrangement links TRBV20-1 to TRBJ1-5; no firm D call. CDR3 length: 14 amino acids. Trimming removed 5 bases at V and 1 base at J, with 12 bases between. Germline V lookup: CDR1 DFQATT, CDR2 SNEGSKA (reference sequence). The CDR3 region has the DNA TGCAGTGCTGGTCGCGGGGTAAGCAATCAGCCCCAGCATTTT. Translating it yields CSAGRGVSNQPQHF.

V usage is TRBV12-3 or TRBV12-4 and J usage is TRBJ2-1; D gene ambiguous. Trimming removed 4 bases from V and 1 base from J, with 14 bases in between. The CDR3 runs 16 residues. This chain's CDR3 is CASSSFLAYSYNEQFF. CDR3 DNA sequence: TGTGCCAGCAGTTCTTTCCTGGCATATTCCTACAATGAGCAGTTCTTC.

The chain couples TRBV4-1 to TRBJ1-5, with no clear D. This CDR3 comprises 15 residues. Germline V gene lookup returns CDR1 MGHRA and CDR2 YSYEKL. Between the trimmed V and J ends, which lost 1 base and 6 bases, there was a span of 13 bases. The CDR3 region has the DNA TGCGCCAGCAGCCAAGCCTCGGTAAATCGTCAGCCCCAGCATTTT. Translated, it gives CASSQASVNRQPQHF.

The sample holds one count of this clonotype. The CDR3 spells CASSPFGTGGSYNEQFF. The DNA for the CDR3 is TGTGCCAGCAGCCCCTTTGGGACAGGGGGATCCTACAATGAGCAGTTCTTC. This chain uses TRBV12-3 or TRBV12-4 with TRBJ2-1, with 11 bases lining up with TRBD1. The CDR3 covers 17 residues. Germline trimming cut 6 bases from V and 1 base from J; bases unmatched to any gene: 8.